This T cell receptor (beta chain) was recovered during a study of T-cell reconstitution after alpha-beta-depleted transplantation in children. Whole-study findings and limits: Once a year had passed after transplant, T-cell counts and diversity came mostly from newly produced T cells.

This clonotype was seen more than once but under ten times. Its antigen is unidentified. Researchers prepared the TCRbeta library using unique molecular identifiers, the study reports. From the PCR reads, TCRdb called clonotypes with MiXCR, one entry per CDR3 protein. The data hold approximately 520,000 distinct CDR3 sequences, with over 10% observed a single time. Germline CDR1 is LGHNA and CDR2 is YNFKEQ. Trimming took off 2 bases at V and 1 base at J, with 12 bases between the two ends. The CDR3 is made up of 16 amino acids. The sequence came from a female patient aged 2-10 years who had a stem cell transplant for aplastic anemia, so the T cells may come from the graft donor. The chain joins TRBV4-2 to TRBJ2-1, with a possible D match to TRBD2 (6 bases). Source: PBMCs, mostly from graft donor cells, taken 180 days after TCRalphabeta/CD19-depleted stem cell transplant. In nucleotides, the CDR3 is TGTGCCAGCAGCCAACCCCGAGCGGGTTCCTACAATGAGCAGTTCTTC. Its translation: CASSQPRAGSYNEQFF.